This T cell receptor beta chain was obtained from a study of blood T cell repertoires in COVID-19. Study background: Samples came from the United States, Italy and Spain, spanning acute and convalescent COVID-19.

Data came from immunoSEQ multiplex PCR; TCRdb stores just in-frame clones and leaves some out. The table shows roughly 150,000 clones, with approximately 75% occurring only once. The CDR3 runs 12 residues. Germline V gives CDR1 SGHNT, CDR2 YYREEE (reference sequence). The V end was cut by 2 bases, the J end by 3 bases, with 5 bases between. V gene TRBV5-4 combines with J gene TRBJ1-1; D ambiguous. This clonotype was obtained from a human donor in a cohort sampled during active COVID-19. The sequenced material came from peripheral blood. In DNA form, the CDR3 reads TGTGCCAGCAGCTTTGGAGACACTGAAGCTTTCTTT. Amino acids: CASSFGDTEAFF.